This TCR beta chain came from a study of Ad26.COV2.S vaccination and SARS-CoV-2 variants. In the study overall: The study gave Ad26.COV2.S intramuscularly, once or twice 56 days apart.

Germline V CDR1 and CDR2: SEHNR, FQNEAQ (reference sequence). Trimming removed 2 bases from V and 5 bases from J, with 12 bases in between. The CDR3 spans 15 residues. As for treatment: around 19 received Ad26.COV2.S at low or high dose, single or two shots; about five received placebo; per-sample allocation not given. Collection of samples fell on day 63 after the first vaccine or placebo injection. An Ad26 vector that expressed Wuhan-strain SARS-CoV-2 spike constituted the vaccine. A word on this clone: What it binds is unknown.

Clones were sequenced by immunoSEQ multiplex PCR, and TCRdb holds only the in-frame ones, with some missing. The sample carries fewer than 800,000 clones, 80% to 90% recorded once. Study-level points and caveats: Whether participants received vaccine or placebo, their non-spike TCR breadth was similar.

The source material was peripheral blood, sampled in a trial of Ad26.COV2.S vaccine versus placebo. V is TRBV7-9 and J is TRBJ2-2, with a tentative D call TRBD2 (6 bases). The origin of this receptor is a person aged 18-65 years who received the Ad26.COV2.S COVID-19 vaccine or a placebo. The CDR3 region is CASSLLGGNTGELFF. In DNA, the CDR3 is TGTGCCAGCAGCTTACTGGGCGGGAATACCGGGGAGCTGTTTTTT.